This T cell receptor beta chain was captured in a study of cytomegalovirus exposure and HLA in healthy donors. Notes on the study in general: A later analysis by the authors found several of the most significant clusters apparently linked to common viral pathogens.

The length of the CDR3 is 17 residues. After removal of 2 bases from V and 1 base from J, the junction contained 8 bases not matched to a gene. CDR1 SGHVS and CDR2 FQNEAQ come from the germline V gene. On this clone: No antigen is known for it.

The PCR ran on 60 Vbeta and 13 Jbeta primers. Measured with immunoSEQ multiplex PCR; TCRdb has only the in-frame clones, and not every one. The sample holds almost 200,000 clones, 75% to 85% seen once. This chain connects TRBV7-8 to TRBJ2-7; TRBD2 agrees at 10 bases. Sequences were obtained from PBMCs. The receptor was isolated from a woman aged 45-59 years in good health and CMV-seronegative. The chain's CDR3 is CASSLTPGLARSYEQYF. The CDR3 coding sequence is TGTGCCAGCAGCTTAACGCCGGGACTAGCGAGGTCCTACGAGCAGTACTTC.